These 17 T cell receptor beta chains share one sample of origin, sequenced in a study of control samples from healthy donors and cancer patients. TCRdb's table, derived via immunoSEQ multiplex PCR, lists solely in-frame clones and lacks some. Here the sample spans approximately 160,000 clones, approximately 92% being singletons. The sequenced sample consisted of blood. The receptors here all came from a woman aged 40 to 49 in good health.

The CDR3 is CASSEGRQLRYNEQFF. The DNA for the CDR3 is TGTGCCAGCAGTGAGGGCAGACAGCTCAGGTACAATGAGCAGTTCTTC. The gene calls are TRBV2 and TRBJ2-1; D might be TRBD1 (5 bases). The V gene lost 3 bases and the J gene lost 4 bases, with 16 bases spanning the gap. The CDR3 length is 16 residues. Germline lookup yields CDR1 SNHLY and CDR2 FYNNEI.

The genes are TRBV28 and TRBJ1-2, with D unresolved. The CDR3 runs to 11 residues. V was clipped by 3 bases and J by 6 bases, with 5 bases between them. Germline assignment: CDR1 MDHEN and CDR2 SYDVKM. The CDR3 region is CASSFVDGYTF. In DNA, the CDR3 is TGTGCCAGCAGTTTTGTAGATGGCTACACCTTC.

The J gene is TRBJ2-3, the V gene TRBV10-1; 9 nucleotides align to TRBD2. V lost 4 bases and J lost 2; bases outside the gene matches: 4. The CDR3 loop spans 15 amino acids. Per germline, CDR1 WNHNN and CDR2 SYGVQD (reference sequence). In nucleotides, the CDR3 is TGCGCCAGCAGTGTCGGCGGGGGGGCCACAGATACGCAGTATTTT. This sequence encodes CASSVGGGATDTQYF.

This chain joins TRBV7-9 and TRBJ2-1, with 7 positions matching TRBD2. The CDR3 extends over 13 amino acids. V shed 7 bases, J shed 4 bases, and the junction held 4 bases outside the gene matches. The V gene's germline CDR1 is SEHNR and CDR2 FQNEAQ (reference sequence). The CDR3 bases are TGTGCCAGCAACCTGGGAGGGTACAATGAGCAGTTCTTC. This sequence encodes CASNLGGYNEQFF.

This chain's CDR3 is CASSDLQIGELFF. CDR3 bases: TGTGCCAGCAGCGACCTGCAGATCGGGGAGCTGTTTTTT. This chain uses TRBV7-9 with TRBJ2-2, with D unclear. The CDR3 contains 13 residues. Germline CDR1 SEHNR, CDR2 FQNEAQ (reference sequence). The germline V and J ends were trimmed by 5 bases and 7 bases, with 11 bases remaining between them.

This clone was seen just once. This chain links TRBV7-9 with TRBJ1-3; no clear D gene. Germline assignment: CDR1 SEHNR and CDR2 FQNEAQ (reference sequence). The CDR3 extends over 13 amino acids. V was pared by 5 bases and J by 4 bases, with 9 bases between. DNA of the CDR3: TGTGCCAGCAGCCTGATGGGGGGAAACACCATATATTTT. This codes for CASSLMGGNTIYF.

This clone came up once. The chain has TRBV7-6 and TRBJ2-4; D remains unclear. V gave up 9 bases and J gave up 4 bases, with 1 base separating them. The CDR3 length is 9 residues. Germline loops: CDR1 SGHVS, CDR2 FNYEAQ. The DNA of the CDR3 is TGTGCCAGAAAAAACATTCAGTACTTC. Its translation is CARKNIQYF.

The chain has TRBV11-3 and TRBJ2-1; D assignment may be TRBD1 or TRBD2 (5 bases each). The CDR3 has 14 amino acids. From germline, CDR1 is SGHNT and CDR2 YENEEA. V was trimmed by 5 bases and J by 7 bases, leaving 15 bases between them. CDR3 in amino acids: CASSPDGGGNEQFF. Here the CDR3 DNA reads TGTGCCAGCAGCCCAGATGGGGGTGGAAATGAGCAGTTCTTC. Full variable domain (remainder filled in from reference TRBV11-3 and TRBJ2-1): EAGVVQSPRYKIIEKKQPVAFWCNPISGHNTLYWYLQNLGQGPELLIRYENEEAVDDSQLPKDRFSAERLKGVDSTLKIQPAELGDSAVYLCASSPDGGGNEQFFGPGTRLTVL.

The CDR3 sequence is CASRFGQGGQPQHF. The DNA of the CDR3 is TGTGCCAGCAGATTCGGACAGGGAGGTCAGCCCCAGCATTTT. The chain joins TRBV2 to TRBJ1-5; 8 bases line up with TRBD1. J lost 6 bases, V lost 6 bases, and 7 bases had no gene match. The CDR3 has 14 residues. Germline V CDR1 and CDR2: SNHLY, FYNNEI.

This chain uses TRBV18 with TRBJ2-5, with D possibly TRBD1 on 5 matching bases. The CDR3 has 14 amino acids. Trimming took off 2 bases at V and 9 bases at J, with 16 bases between the two ends. Germline values: CDR1 KGHSH, CDR2 LQKENI. This CDR3 reads CASSPSDGTRAQYF. The CDR3 coding sequence is TGTGCCAGCTCACCATCAGACGGCACCAGGGCCCAGTACTTC.

This clone is a singleton in its sample. The chain recombines TRBV3-1 (or the pseudogene TRBV3-2) with TRBJ2-2, with TRBD1 matching 8 bases. CDR1 is LGHDT and CDR2 is YNNKEL in the germline V gene (reference sequence). This CDR3 spans 15 amino acids. V lost 4 bases to trimming and J lost 7 bases; unmatched junction nucleotides: 8. This CDR3 reads CASSLIQGANGELFF. The CDR3 DNA reads TGTGCCAGCAGCCTGATTCAGGGGGCAAACGGGGAGCTGTTTTTT.

The chain is built from TRBV7-9 and TRBJ2-5, with 8 bases identical to TRBD1. Germline loops: CDR1 SEHNR, CDR2 FQNEAQ (reference sequence). CDR3 length equals 18 residues. Unmatched junction bases numbered 15, after V lost 1 base and J lost 5 bases. The CDR3 DNA follows: TGTGCCAGCAGCTTAGATCGGACAGGGAGGCAATTGGGGGAGACCCAGTACTTC. As protein: CASSLDRTGRQLGETQYF.

CDR3 sequence: CASSFNGGSTDTQYF. As DNA, the CDR3 is TGCGCCAGCAGCTTCAACGGAGGCAGCACAGATACGCAGTATTTT. This chain joins TRBV5-1 and TRBJ2-3; perhaps TRBD2 as D (5 bases). CDR1 SGHRS and CDR2 YFSETQ come from the germline V gene. Deletions cut 2 bases from V and 0 bases from J, with 10 bases between. This CDR3 comprises 15 residues.

The rearrangement links TRBV5-1 to TRBJ1-1; a weak D match, TRBD1 (5 bases). The CDR3 runs 16 residues. CDR1 is SGHRS and CDR2 is YFSETQ in the germline V gene. V gave up 0 bases and J gave up 4 bases, with 16 bases separating them. As DNA, the CDR3 is TGCGCCAGCAGCTTGGAGGGACTCCGCGGGGCCACTGAAGCTTTCTTT. The encoded protein is CASSLEGLRGATEAFF.

In this sample, this clone turned up once. The chain combines TRBV7-8 with TRBJ2-7; tentatively, D is TRBD1 (5 bases). Between the trimmed V and J ends, which lost 0 bases and 2 bases, there was a span of 5 bases. The CDR3 length is 13 residues. In germline, CDR1 is SGHVS, CDR2 FQNEAQ. CDR3 nucleotide sequence: TGTGCCAGCAGCTTAGCGGGGCCCTACGAGCAGTACTTC. Its protein product is CASSLAGPYEQYF.

This chain uses TRBV2 with TRBJ1-2, with TRBD1 matching over 8 bases. V shed 5 bases, J shed 8 bases, and the junction held 7 bases outside the gene matches. The CDR3 extends over 13 amino acids. Per the germline V gene, CDR1 is SNHLY and CDR2 is FYNNEI. The CDR3 bases are TGTGCCAGCAGTACAGGGACAGGCACCGGCTACACCTTC. It is translated as CASSTGTGTGYTF.

This clone was picked up one time. The chain recombines TRBV27 with TRBJ2-7; D is possibly TRBD1 (7 bases). CDR3 length equals 13 residues. With 5 bases removed from V and 10 bases from J, the gap between germline ends came to 18 bases. Germline V gives CDR1 MNHEY, CDR2 SMNVEV (reference sequence). CDR3 sequence: CASSTDRVGTQYF. In nucleotides, the CDR3 is TGTGCCAGCAGTACCGACAGGGTTGGGACTCAGTACTTC.